The 4 T cell receptor beta chains reported below all come from one sample, sequenced in a study of blood T cell repertoires in COVID-19. The repertoire was sequenced with immunoSEQ multiplex PCR; TCRdb's copy has only in-frame clones and lacks some. This table holds 370,000 or so clones, about 90% found once. Sequences were obtained from PBMCs or T cells enriched from blood (not recorded which). Source of these receptors: a man aged 25-40 years who had recovered from COVID-19.

The rearrangement links TRBV19 to TRBJ2-5; 7 bases are a match to TRBD2. The CDR3 covers 15 residues. J gave up 7 bases and V 6 bases, and 14 bases lay outside the gene matches. Germline CDR1 is LNHDA and CDR2 is SQIVND (reference sequence). The CDR3 DNA reads TGTGCCAGTAGGGCACGGGGGGAAGGAATTTGGACCCAGTACTTC. Protein product: CASRARGEGIWTQYF.

The rearrangement uses TRBV29-1 and TRBJ1-3, with D perhaps matching TRBD1 (5 bases). V was shortened by 7 bases and J by 0 bases, with 13 bases between the two germline ends. This CDR3 has 14 residues. CDR1 is SQVTM and CDR2 is ANQGSEA in the germline V gene. The CDR3 spells CSAWDFHSGNTIYF. Here the CDR3 DNA reads TGCAGCGCATGGGACTTCCACTCTGGAAACACCATATATTTT.

This chain links TRBV19 with TRBJ1-3, with TRBD1 matching 7 bases. Germline V gene data show CDR1 as LNHDA and CDR2 as SQIVND (reference sequence). The CDR3 has 15 residues. With 9 bases clipped from V and 3 bases from J, the junction kept 11 bases outside the gene matches. The CDR3 loop reads CASQKGASGGNTIYF. In nucleotides, the CDR3 is TGTGCCAGCCAGAAGGGGGCTTCTGGTGGAAACACCATATATTTT.

The J gene is TRBJ1-3, the V gene TRBV18, with 7 bases fitting TRBD1. J lost 0 bases, V lost 5 bases, and 4 bases had no gene match. Per the germline V gene, CDR1 is KGHSH and CDR2 is LQKENI. This CDR3 spans 15 amino acids. This CDR3 reads CASSKGTASGNTIYF. The CDR3 nucleotides read TGTGCCAGCTCAAAAGGGACAGCCTCTGGAAACACCATATATTTT.